This T cell receptor beta chain was recorded in a study of blood T cell repertoires in COVID-19 (dated by TCRdb to about 2020). Context from the whole study: Collaborator samples came from the United States, Italy and Spain and covered acute and convalescent phases of COVID-19. The material from the prospective study consisted of cDNA or gDNA derived from T cells, B-cell-depleted T cells, or PBMCs. Subjects who had been exposed to COVID-19, were actively infected with it, or had recovered from it provided the deeply sampled blood TCRbeta repertoires that made up the dataset. The repertoires were released in a freely available public database meant as a resource for research on the immune response to SARS-CoV-2. Samples were obtained from the ongoing ImmuneRACE study (first 160 participants) and from 1,200 or so subjects provided by 6 global collaborators. Sample metadata almost always included a de-identified subject ID, COVID-19 status, age in years and sex. Where available, HLA class I and class II types were taken from metadata supplied by the sample provider and were not determined by assay-based typing.

Whole blood was collected in K2EDTA tubes by collaborating institutions according to the institutions' own protocols. Collaborator samples were shipped for TCRbeta analysis as frozen whole blood, isolated PBMCs, or DNA extracted from either sample type. CDR1 and CDR2 (ENHRY, SYGVKD) derive from the germline V gene. Cut back by 6 bases and 1 base, the V and J ends lie 16 bases apart. The CDR3 runs 16 residues from the cysteine to the phenylalanine. Solely the CDR3 DNA is kept, with 48 bases framed from the first base. General conclusions and limits of the study: How much clinical and demographic metadata was included differed by source and by participant, and the metadata was provided uncurated.

The immunoSEQ Assay, a bias-controlled multiplex PCR, was used to amplify TCRbeta CDR3 regions from genomic DNA. The paper's processing steps were these. Within the assay, amplification of reference gene primers was used to estimate how many nucleated cells each sample contained. Sequence reads were collapsed and filtered to measure the absolute abundance of every unique TCRbeta CDR3 rearrangement. For each sample, productive Simpson clonality was calculated as the square root of Simpson's diversity index over productive rearrangements. TCRdb holds this immuneACCESS table with in-frame rearrangements only. Some clones are missing; in checked studies, unresolved V genes explain under half, and the rest has no known cause. The V and J calls and clone size were taken over from that table, and D and trimming were inferred from the DNA. The sample table lists some 250,000 clones, about 68% of them with a count of one. About 3.5% of the sample comes from the top ten.

The table lists this clone with a count of one. There is no known antigen for this receptor. The sample holds no much larger clone one base away, and base qualities are not on file. This clonotype was obtained from a woman older than 75 with acute or convalescent COVID-19. This chain joins TRBV10-3 to TRBJ1-5; too little of a D gene remains to name it. Sequencing was carried out using peripheral blood. At the DNA level, the sequence is TGTGCCATCAGCGCCAGCGGCAGAGGGAGCAATCAGCCCCAGCATTTT. Its coded protein is CAISASGRGSNQPQHF.